This TCR beta chain was retrieved from a study of T cells in women clearing cervical HPV infection. Notes on the study in general: Each sample's T-cell count was unknown, possibly confounding richness. Repertoire richness, not evenness, was significantly elevated in CIN3+ cases versus controls.

This CDR3 spans 13 amino acids. Trimming removed 7 bases at V and 1 base at J, with 11 bases between. CDR1 is DFQATT and CDR2 is SNEGSKA in the germline V gene (reference sequence). The method was immunoSEQ multiplex PCR; TCRdb's version includes in-frame clones alone and lacks a portion of them. The sample totals about 40,000 clones. On this clone: Its antigen is still unknown. The read ends 3 residues shy of where the CDR3 ends; the end is completed using the germline J gene.

The chain links TRBV20-1 to TRBJ2-4; possibly TRBD1 for D (6 bases). The receptor was isolated from a woman between 18 and 70 years old with a cervical HPV16 infection that either progressed to CIN3+ or cleared (not recorded which). The sample taken for sequencing was blood buffy coat. The CDR3 DNA, read in part, is TGCAGTGGTACAGGGTTCGCCAAAAACATT. Translated, it gives CSGTGFAKNI. The full CDR3 protein is CSGTGFAKNIQYF.